This T cell receptor beta chain was observed in a study of T cell responses to AZD1222 COVID-19 vaccine. The V end lost 6 bases, the J end lost 1 base, and 10 bases lay between the germline ends. Germline lookup yields CDR1 SEHNR and CDR2 FQNEAQ (reference sequence). The CDR3 length is 13 residues. Only in-frame clones appear in the TCRdb table, and some are missing; sequencing was by immunoSEQ multiplex PCR. The sample includes about 83,000 clones, around 90% seen only once; the top ten take roughly 4.5%. Study findings and constraints: Among spike-specific TCRs, nearly half reportedly target unmutated variant regions. None of the repertoires were sampled until the peak T cell response had passed. A mostly white British donor set with more females was recruited, and clonal diversity was possibly underestimated. The study found vaccine-associated CD4 TCRs spanning spike, dominant at 160-218 and 743-854.

Comment on this clone: Its antigen is currently unknown.

The J gene is TRBJ2-7, the V gene TRBV7-9; no definite D call. The sequence came from an adult in good health. The sample here was peripheral blood, taken on day 0 of MenACWY control vaccination. CDR3 amino acids: CASSTTESYEQYF. CDR3 coding DNA: TGTGCCAGCAGTACAACCGAGTCCTACGAGCAGTACTTC. The entire variable domain, with the rest obtained from reference TRBV7-9 and TRBJ2-7, is as follows: DTGVSQNPRHKITKRGQNVTFRCDPISEHNRLYWYRQTLGQGPEFLTYFQNEAQLEKSRLLSDRFSAERPKGSFSTLEIQRTEQGDSAMYLCASSTTESYEQYFGPGTRLTVT.